This T cell receptor beta chain was recorded in a study of blood T cells in healthy people across ages. At the level of the study: About one barcoded beta molecule per two T cells came from capture by template switching. Points from the study as a whole: As age increased, TCR beta diversity per million T cells fell in a roughly linear fashion.

Primed by a sample-barcoded 5' primer and a J-beta primer mix, a second PCR proceeded for 7 to 11 cycles. MiXCR was run by TCRdb on the 5' RACE reads, yielding one entry per CDR3 protein. The sample holds nearly 1 million distinct CDR3 sequences, roughly 51% seen once. This clonotype was observed a few times. Its matching antigen is unknown. Germline values: CDR1 MDHEN, CDR2 SYDVKM. The CDR3 runs to 12 residues. V lost 8 bases to trimming and J lost 0 bases, with 5 bases between them. Sequencing was carried out using blood. The chain has TRBV28 and TRBJ1-5, with D tentatively TRBD1 (5 bases). This sequence was found in a woman aged 55-70 years in good health. The CDR3 sequence: CASGTSNQPQHF. CDR3 sequence (DNA): TGTGCCAGCGGGACTAGCAATCAGCCCCAGCATTTT.